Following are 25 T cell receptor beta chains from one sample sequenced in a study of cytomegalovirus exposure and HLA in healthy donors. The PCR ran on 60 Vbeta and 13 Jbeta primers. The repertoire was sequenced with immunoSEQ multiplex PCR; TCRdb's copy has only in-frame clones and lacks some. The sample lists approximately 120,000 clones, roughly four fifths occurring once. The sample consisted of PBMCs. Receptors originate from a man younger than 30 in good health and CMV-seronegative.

CDR3 sequence: CASSQDFGQGYLLYEQYF. CDR3 DNA sequence: TGCGCCAGCAGCCAAGACTTCGGACAGGGTTATCTCCTCTACGAGCAGTACTTC. V usage is TRBV4-1 and J usage is TRBJ2-7; 8 bases map to TRBD1. Germline V gives CDR1 MGHRA, CDR2 YSYEKL. The CDR3 is 18 residues long. V trimming: 0 bases; J trimming: 3 bases; junction bases outside the gene matches: 13.

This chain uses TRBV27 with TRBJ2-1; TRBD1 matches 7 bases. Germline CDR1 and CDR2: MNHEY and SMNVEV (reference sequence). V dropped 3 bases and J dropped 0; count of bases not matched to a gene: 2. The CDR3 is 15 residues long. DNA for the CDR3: TGTGCCAGCAGTTTTTACAGGGGCTCCTACAATGAGCAGTTCTTC. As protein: CASSFYRGSYNEQFF.

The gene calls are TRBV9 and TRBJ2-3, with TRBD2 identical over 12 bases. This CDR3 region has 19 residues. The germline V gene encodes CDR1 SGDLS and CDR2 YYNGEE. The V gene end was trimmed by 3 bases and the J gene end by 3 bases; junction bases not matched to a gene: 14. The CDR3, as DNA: TGTGCCAGCAGCGCCCTGGGGGCTAGCGGGGGGGCTGGAACAGATACGCAGTATTTT. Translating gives CASSALGASGGAGTDTQYF.

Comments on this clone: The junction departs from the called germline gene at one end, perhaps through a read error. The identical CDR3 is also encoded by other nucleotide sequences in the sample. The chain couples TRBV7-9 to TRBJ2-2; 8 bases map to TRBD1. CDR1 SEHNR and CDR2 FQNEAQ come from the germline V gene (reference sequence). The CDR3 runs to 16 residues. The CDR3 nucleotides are TGTGCCAGCAGCTTAGCGGGGGGACAGGTGACCGGGGAGCTGTTTTTC. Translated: CASSLAGGQVTGELFF.

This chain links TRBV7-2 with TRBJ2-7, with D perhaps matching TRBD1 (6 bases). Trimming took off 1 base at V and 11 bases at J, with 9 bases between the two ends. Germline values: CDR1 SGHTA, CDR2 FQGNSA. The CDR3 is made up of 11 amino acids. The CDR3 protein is CASSLDREKYF. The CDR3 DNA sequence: TGTGCCAGCAGCTTAGACAGGGAGAAGTACTTC.

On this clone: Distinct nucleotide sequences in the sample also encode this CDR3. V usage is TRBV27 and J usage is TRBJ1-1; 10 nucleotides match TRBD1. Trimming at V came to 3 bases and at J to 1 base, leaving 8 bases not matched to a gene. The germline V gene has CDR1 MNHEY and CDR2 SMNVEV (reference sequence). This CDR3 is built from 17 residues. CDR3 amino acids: CASSLVGTGVGNTEAFF. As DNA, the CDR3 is TGTGCCAGCAGTTTGGTCGGGACAGGGGTAGGGAACACTGAAGCTTTCTTT.

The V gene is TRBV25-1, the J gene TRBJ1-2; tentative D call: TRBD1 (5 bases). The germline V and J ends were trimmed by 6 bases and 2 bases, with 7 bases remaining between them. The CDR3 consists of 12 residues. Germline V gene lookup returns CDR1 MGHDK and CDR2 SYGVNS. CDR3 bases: TGTGCCAGCAGGACAGCGAACTATGGCTACACCTTC. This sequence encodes CASRTANYGYTF.

CDR3 sequence: CASSPQPSYEQYF. The DNA for the CDR3 is TGTGCCAGCAGCCCACAGCCATCCTACGAGCAGTACTTC. V is TRBV25-1 and J is TRBJ2-7; D gene ambiguous. This CDR3 is 13 amino acids long. Deletions cut 6 bases from V and 1 base from J, with 10 bases between. Germline CDR1 is MGHDK and CDR2 is SYGVNS.

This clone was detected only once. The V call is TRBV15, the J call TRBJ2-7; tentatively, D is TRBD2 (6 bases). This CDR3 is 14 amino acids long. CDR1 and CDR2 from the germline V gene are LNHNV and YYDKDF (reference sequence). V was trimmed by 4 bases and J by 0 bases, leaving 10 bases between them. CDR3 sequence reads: CATSKEGSSYEQYF. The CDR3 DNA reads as TGTGCCACCAGCAAGGAGGGGAGCTCCTACGAGCAGTACTTC.

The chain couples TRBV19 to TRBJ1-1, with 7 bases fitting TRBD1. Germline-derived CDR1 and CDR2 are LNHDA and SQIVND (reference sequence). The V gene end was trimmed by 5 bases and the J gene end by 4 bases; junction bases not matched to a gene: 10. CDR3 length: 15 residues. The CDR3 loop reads CASSRGAGGSTEAFF. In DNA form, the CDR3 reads TGTGCCAGTAGTCGTGGGGCAGGGGGTAGCACTGAAGCTTTCTTT.

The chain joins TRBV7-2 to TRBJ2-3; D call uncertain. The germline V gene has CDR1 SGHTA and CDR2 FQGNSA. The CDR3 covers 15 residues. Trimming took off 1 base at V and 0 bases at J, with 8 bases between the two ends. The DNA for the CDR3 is TGTGCCAGCAGCTTAGTGTTCGGGAGCACAGATACGCAGTATTTT. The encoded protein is CASSLVFGSTDTQYF.

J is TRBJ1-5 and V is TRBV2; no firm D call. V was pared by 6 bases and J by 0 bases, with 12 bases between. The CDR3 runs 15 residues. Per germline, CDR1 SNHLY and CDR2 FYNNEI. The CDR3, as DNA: TGTGCCAGCAGCGAGGACTTGTATAGCAATCAGCCCCAGCATTTT. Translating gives CASSEDLYSNQPQHF.

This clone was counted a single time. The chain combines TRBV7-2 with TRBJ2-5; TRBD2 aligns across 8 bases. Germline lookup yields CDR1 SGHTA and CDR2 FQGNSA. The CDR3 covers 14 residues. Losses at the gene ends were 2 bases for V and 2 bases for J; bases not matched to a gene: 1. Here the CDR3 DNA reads TGTGCCAGCAGCTTACTAGCGGGTCAAGAGACCCAGTACTTC. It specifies CASSLLAGQETQYF.

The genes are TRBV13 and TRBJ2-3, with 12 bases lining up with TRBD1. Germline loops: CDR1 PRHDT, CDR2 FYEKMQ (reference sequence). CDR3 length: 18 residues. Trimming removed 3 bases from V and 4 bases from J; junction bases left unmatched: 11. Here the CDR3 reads CASSFGTGGDRTPDTQYF. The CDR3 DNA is TGTGCCAGCAGCTTCGGGACAGGGGGCGATCGTACCCCAGATACGCAGTATTTT.

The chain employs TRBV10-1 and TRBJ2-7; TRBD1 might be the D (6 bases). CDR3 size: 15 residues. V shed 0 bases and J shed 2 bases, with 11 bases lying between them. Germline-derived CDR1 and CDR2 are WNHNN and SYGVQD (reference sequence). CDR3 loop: CASSESLGAAYEQYF. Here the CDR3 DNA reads TGCGCCAGCAGTGAGTCATTGGGGGCGGCCTACGAGCAGTACTTC.

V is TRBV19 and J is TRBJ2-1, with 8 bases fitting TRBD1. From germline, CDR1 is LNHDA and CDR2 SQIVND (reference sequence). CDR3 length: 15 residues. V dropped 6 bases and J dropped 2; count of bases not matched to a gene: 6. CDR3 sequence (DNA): TGTGCCAGTAGCAATCCGGGACAGGCCTACAATGAGCAGTTCTTC. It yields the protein CASSNPGQAYNEQFF.

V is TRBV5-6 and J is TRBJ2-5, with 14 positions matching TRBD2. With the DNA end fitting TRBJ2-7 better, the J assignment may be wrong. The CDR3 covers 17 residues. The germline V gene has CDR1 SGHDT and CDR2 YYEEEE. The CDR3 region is CASRRGLAGVKSYEQYF. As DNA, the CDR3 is TGTGCCAGCAGGCGGGGACTAGCGGGGGTGAAATCCTACGAGCAGTACTTC.

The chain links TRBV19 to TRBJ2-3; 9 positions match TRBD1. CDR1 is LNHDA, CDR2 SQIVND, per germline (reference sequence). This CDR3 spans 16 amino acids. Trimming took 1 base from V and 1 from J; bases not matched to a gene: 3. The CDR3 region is CASSIAWTGGTDTQYF. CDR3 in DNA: TGTGCCAGTAGTATAGCTTGGACAGGGGGCACAGATACGCAGTATTTT.

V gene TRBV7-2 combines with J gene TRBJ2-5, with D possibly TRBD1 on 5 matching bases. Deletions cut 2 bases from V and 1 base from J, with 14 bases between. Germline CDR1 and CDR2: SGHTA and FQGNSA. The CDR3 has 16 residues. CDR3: CASSLRGPGAQETQYF. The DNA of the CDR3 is TGTGCCAGCAGCTTAAGAGGCCCTGGGGCCCAAGAGACCCAGTACTTC. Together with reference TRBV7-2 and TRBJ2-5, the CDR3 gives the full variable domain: GAGVSQSPSNKVTEKGKDVELRCDPISGHTALYWYRQSLGQGLEFLIYFQGNSAPDKSGLPSDRFSAERTGGSVSTLTIQRTQQEDSAVYLCASSLRGPGAQETQYFGPGTRLLVL.

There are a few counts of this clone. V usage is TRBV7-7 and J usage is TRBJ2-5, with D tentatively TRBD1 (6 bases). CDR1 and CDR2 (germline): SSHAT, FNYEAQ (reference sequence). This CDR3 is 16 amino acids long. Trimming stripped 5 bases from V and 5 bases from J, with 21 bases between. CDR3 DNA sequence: TGTGCCAGCAGCACCGCCTCGACAGGTGTCGTGGAGACCCAGTACTTC. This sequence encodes CASSTASTGVVETQYF.

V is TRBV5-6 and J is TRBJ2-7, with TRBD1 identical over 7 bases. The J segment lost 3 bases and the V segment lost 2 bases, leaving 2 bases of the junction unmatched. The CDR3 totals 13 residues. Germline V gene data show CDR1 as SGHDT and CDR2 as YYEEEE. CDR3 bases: TGTGCCAGCAGCTTATGGGACAGCTACGAGCAGTACTTC. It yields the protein CASSLWDSYEQYF.

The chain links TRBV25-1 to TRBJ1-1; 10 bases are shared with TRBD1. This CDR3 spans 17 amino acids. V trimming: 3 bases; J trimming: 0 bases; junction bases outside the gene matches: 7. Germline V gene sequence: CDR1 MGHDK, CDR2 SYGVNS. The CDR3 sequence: CASSDLGQGGMNTEAFF. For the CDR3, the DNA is TGTGCCAGCAGTGATCTAGGACAGGGGGGGATGAACACTGAAGCTTTCTTT.

The CDR3 spells CASSSTGGSAYEQYF. As DNA, the CDR3 is TGCGCCAGCAGCTCGACAGGGGGCAGCGCCTACGAGCAGTACTTC. The chain recombines TRBV5-1 with TRBJ2-7; TRBD1 aligns across 10 bases. CDR1 and CDR2 from the germline V gene are SGHRS and YFSETQ. The V and J ends lost 3 bases and 2 bases, in that order; junction bases with no gene match: 5. This CDR3 comprises 15 residues.

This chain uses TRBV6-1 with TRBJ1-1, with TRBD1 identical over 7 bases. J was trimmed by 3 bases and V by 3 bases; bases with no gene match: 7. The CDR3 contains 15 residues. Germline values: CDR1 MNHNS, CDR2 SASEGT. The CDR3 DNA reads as TGTGCCAGCAGTGAGCAAACCGGGACAGACACTGAAGCTTTCTTT. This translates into CASSEQTGTDTEAFF.

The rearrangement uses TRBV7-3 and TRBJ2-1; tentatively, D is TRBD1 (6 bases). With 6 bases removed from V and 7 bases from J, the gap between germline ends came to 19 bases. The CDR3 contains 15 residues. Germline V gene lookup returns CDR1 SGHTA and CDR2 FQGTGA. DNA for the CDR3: TGTGCCAGCAGTCCCGGGACATTAAGGGGGAATGAGCAGTTCTTC. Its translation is CASSPGTLRGNEQFF.